This TCR beta chain comes out of a study of a mutant IDH1 vaccine in newly diagnosed glioma. Study-wide context: There were approximately 60% males and approximately 38% females among treated patients, whose mean age was about 44 years. Those enrolled had earlier been treated with radiotherapy, temozolomide, or both, mostly both.

Study observations and caveats: Induction of immune responses by the vaccine occurred in more than 85% of patients.

Here immunoSEQ multiplex PCR was the method, and the copy in TCRdb shows in-frame clones only, minus some. The sample includes 15,000 to 20,000 clones, about 95% of them seen just once. With respect to this clone: What it binds is unknown.

Trimming left V 0 bases short and J 2 bases short, with 8 bases between. The CDR3 is 15 residues long. Germline CDR1 and CDR2: SGHVS and FQNEAQ. The time point denotes: baseline, week 1 (first vaccination visit). Sample treatment: pre-vaccination baseline after standard-of-care therapy. Donor diagnoses consisted of new WHO grade 3 or 4 IDH1-mutant, ATRX-lost astrocytomas. The receptor comes from a woman aged 18-30 years with glioma. Some clones in this sample may be carry-over from other donors' samples. This sample comprised peripheral blood mononuclear cells (PBMCs), obtained from a glioma patient treated with radiotherapy, temozolomide or both. The chain is built from TRBV7-8 and TRBJ1-5, with no clear D. The DNA for the CDR3 is TGTGCCAGCAGCTTAGCAAGCGGGGGCAATCAGCCCCAGCATTTT. It is translated as CASSLASGGNQPQHF. Full variable domain (outside the CDR3, taken from reference TRBV7-8 and TRBJ1-5): GAGVSQSPRYKVAKRGQDVALRCDPISGHVSLFWYQQALGQGPEFLTYFQNEAQLDKSGLPSDRFFAERPEGSVSTLKIQRTQQEDSAVYLCASSLASGGNQPQHFGDGTRLSIL.